Listed below are T cell receptor beta chains from one sample, sequenced in a study of blood T cell repertoires in COVID-19. Measured with immunoSEQ multiplex PCR; TCRdb has only the in-frame clones, and not every one. This table has some 150,000 clones, over 80% appearing once. The sample was PBMCs or T cells enriched from blood (not recorded which). The receptors originated from a woman aged 40 to 55 who had recovered from COVID-19. Both conserved end residues are part of each CDR3. Fields, in order: J gene, V gene, clone size, D gene, CDR3 protein, CDR3 DNA. The D gene is left open where the match is weak. Only part of the rows carry a size: once, few, many, or a class if the clone is expanded.

j_gene: TRBJ1-1
v_gene: TRBV27
abundance: NA
d_gene: NA
CDR3aa: CASSSVRGTEAFF
CDR3nt: TGTGCCAGCAGTTCGGTACGAGGCACTGAAGCTTTCTTT

j_gene: TRBJ2-1
v_gene: TRBV3-1/TRBV3-2
abundance: few
d_gene: TRBD2
CDR3aa: CASSPSGGADNEQFF
CDR3nt: TGTGCCAGCAGCCCTAGCGGGGGGGCCGACAATGAGCAGTTCTTC

j_gene: TRBJ1-3
v_gene: TRBV6-5
abundance: few
d_gene: TRBD1
CDR3aa: CASSNRGGNTIYF
CDR3nt: TGTGCCAGCAGTAACAGGGGCGGAAACACCATATATTTT

j_gene: TRBJ2-7
v_gene: TRBV2
abundance: NA
d_gene: NA
CDR3aa: CASSELGGADEQYF
CDR3nt: TGTGCCAGCAGTGAACTAGGAGGTGCGGACGAGCAGTACTTC

j_gene: TRBJ1-1
v_gene: TRBV6-1
abundance: NA
d_gene: NA
CDR3aa: CASSEAGAAFF
CDR3nt: TGTGCCAGCAGTGAAGCTGGTGCGGCTTTCTTT

j_gene: TRBJ1-5
v_gene: TRBV6-5
abundance: NA
d_gene: NA
CDR3aa: CASSPQPDSHQPQHF
CDR3nt: TGTGCCAGCAGCCCACAGCCGGACAGCCATCAGCCCCAGCATTTT

j_gene: TRBJ2-1
v_gene: TRBV2
abundance: NA
d_gene: NA
CDR3aa: CASVKDSPQGNEQFF
CDR3nt: TGTGCCAGTGTGAAGGACAGCCCCCAGGGCAATGAGCAGTTCTTC

j_gene: TRBJ2-5
v_gene: TRBV3-1/TRBV3-2
abundance: NA
d_gene: NA
CDR3aa: CASSQARGRDQETQYF
CDR3nt: TGTGCCAGCAGCCAAGCCCGGGGAAGGGACCAAGAGACCCAGTACTTC

j_gene: TRBJ2-1
v_gene: TRBV21-1
abundance: once
d_gene: NA
CDR3aa: CASSRPGTSGRSSYNEQFF
CDR3nt: TGTGCCAGCAGCCGACCTGGGACTAGCGGGAGGTCCTCCTACAATGAGCAGTTCTTC

j_gene: TRBJ2-6
v_gene: TRBV7-6
abundance: NA
d_gene: TRBD1
CDR3aa: CASSMPYRDRLSGANVLTF
CDR3nt: TGTGCCAGCAGCATGCCTTACCGGGACAGACTTTCTGGGGCCAACGTCCTGACTTTC

j_gene: TRBJ2-7
v_gene: TRBV4-1
abundance: NA
d_gene: TRBD2
CDR3aa: CASKLTRTSGGTDSSYEQYF
CDR3nt: TGCGCCAGCAAACTAACAAGGACTAGCGGGGGCACGGACAGCTCCTACGAGCAGTACTTC

j_gene: TRBJ2-1
v_gene: TRBV4-2
abundance: few
d_gene: TRBD2
CDR3aa: CASSQGTSGGASNEQFF
CDR3nt: TGTGCCAGCAGCCAAGGGACTAGCGGGGGGGCTTCAAATGAGCAGTTCTTC

j_gene: TRBJ1-5
v_gene: TRBV3-1/TRBV3-2
abundance: NA
d_gene: NA
CDR3aa: CASSQRGYQPQHF
CDR3nt: TGTGCCAGCAGCCAAAGGGGGTATCAGCCCCAGCATTTT

j_gene: TRBJ1-3
v_gene: TRBV3-1/TRBV3-2
abundance: NA
d_gene: NA
CDR3aa: CASSQGGPGNTIYF
CDR3nt: TGTGCCAGCAGCCAAGGCGGCCCTGGAAACACCATATATTTT

j_gene: TRBJ2-7
v_gene: TRBV19
abundance: NA
d_gene: TRBD2
CDR3aa: CASSIDAGGYEQYF
CDR3nt: TGTGCCAGTAGTATAGACGCGGGGGGCTACGAGCAGTACTTC

j_gene: TRBJ2-1
v_gene: TRBV28
abundance: NA
d_gene: NA
CDR3aa: CASRAGGNEQFF
CDR3nt: TGTGCCAGCAGAGCGGGCGGCAATGAGCAGTTCTTC

j_gene: TRBJ1-1
v_gene: TRBV5-1
abundance: NA
d_gene: NA
CDR3aa: CASSSQIAREAFF
CDR3nt: TGCGCCAGCAGCTCACAAATTGCGAGGGAAGCTTTCTTT

j_gene: TRBJ2-5
v_gene: TRBV6-2/TRBV6-3
abundance: NA
d_gene: NA
CDR3aa: CASSYSRSGPQETQYF
CDR3nt: TGTGCCAGCAGTTACTCCCGGAGTGGCCCCCAAGAGACCCAGTACTTC